The TCR beta chain described here comes from a study of technical replicates of blood from a few donors. Method: immunoSEQ multiplex PCR; TCRdb's copy keeps in-frame clones and lacks some. Here the sample spans 70,000 to 85,000 clones, around 97% being singletons. This CDR3 is built from 16 residues. Germline values: CDR1 KGHSH, CDR2 LQKENI. After removal of 3 bases from V and 6 bases from J, the junction contained 7 bases not matched to a gene. The V gene is TRBV18, the J gene TRBJ1-5, with 11 bases matching TRBD1. Sample: T cells isolated from PBMCs. The sequence was obtained from a human donor in good health. CDR3 in amino acids: CASSPFEGQGGQPQHF. DNA for the CDR3: TGTGCCAGCTCACCTTTTGAGGGACAGGGGGGTCAGCCCCAGCATTTT.